This T cell receptor beta chain is drawn from a study of OX40 agonist ivuxolimab in advanced cancers. Study in general: Ivuxolimab, an antibody that agonizes OX40 (CD134), was administered to the patients. The dose-escalation group included hepatocellular carcinoma, melanoma, renal cell carcinoma and head and neck cancer. The study, taken as a whole, reports: Fewer expanded clones were found on average in CD4+ than in CD8+ T cells.

Germline V gene sequence: CDR1 SGHKS, CDR2 YYEKEE (reference sequence). Trimming pared 0 bases from V and 4 bases from J, leaving 4 bases between. The CDR3 is 12 residues long. Comment on this clone: What it binds is unknown.

Method: immunoSEQ multiplex PCR; TCRdb's copy keeps in-frame clones and lacks some. Of 77,000 or so clones in the sample, 90% to 95% were seen once. The sequence was collected from an adult with an advanced solid tumor such as melanoma, head and neck, liver or kidney cancer. The sequencing used CD4+ or CD8+ T cells sorted from blood, collected in a trial of the OX40 agonist ivuxolimab. This rearrangement joins TRBV5-5 to TRBJ1-2, with no clear D. The CDR3 sequence: CASSLGGYGYTF. The CDR3 DNA reads as TGTGCCAGCAGCTTGGGTGGCTATGGCTACACCTTC.